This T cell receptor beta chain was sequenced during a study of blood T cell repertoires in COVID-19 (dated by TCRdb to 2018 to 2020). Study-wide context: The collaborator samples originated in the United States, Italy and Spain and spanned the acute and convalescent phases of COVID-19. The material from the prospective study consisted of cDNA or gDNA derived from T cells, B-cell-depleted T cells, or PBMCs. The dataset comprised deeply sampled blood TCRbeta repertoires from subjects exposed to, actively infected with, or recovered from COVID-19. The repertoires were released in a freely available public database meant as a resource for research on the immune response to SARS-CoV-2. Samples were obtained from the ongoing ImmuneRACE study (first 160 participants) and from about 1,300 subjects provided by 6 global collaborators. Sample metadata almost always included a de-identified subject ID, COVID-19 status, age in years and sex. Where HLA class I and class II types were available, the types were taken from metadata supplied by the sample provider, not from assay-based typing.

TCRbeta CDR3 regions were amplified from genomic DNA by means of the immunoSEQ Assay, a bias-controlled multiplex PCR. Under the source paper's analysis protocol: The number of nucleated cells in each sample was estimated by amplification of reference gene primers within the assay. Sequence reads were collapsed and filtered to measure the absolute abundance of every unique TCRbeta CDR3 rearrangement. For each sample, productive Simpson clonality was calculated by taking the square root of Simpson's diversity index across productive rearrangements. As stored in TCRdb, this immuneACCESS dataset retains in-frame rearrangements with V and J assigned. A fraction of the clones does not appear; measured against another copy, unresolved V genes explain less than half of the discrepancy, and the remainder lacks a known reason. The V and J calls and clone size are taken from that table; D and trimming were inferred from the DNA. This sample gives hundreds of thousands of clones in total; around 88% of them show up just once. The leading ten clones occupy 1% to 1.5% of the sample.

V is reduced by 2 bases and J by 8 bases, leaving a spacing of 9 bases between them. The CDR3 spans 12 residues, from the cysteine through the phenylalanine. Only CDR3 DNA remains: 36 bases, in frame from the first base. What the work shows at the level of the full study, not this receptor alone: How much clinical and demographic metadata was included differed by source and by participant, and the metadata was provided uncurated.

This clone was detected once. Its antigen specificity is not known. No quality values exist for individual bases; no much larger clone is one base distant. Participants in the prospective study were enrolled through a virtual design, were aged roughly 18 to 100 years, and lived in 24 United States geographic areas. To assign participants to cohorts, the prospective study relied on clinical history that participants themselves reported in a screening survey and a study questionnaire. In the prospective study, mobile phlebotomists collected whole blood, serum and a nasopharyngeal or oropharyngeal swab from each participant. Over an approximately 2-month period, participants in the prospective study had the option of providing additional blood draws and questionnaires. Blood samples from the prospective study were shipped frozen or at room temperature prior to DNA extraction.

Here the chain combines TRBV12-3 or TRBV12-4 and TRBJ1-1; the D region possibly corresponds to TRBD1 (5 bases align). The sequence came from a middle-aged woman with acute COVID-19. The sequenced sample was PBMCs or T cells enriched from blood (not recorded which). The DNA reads TGTGCCAGCAGTTTAAGTAGGGGCGAAGCTTTCTTT. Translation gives CASSLSRGEAFF.